The entry below describes one TCR beta chain. This record belongs to a study of blood T cell repertoires in COVID-19. Overall study context: Acute-phase and convalescent COVID-19 samples originated in the United States, Italy and Spain. The cDNA or gDNA used as material had been derived from T cells, B-cell-depleted T cells, or PBMCs.

V trimming: 1 base; J trimming: 6 bases; junction bases outside the gene matches: 7. CDR1 and CDR2 from the germline V gene are GTSNPN and SVGIG (reference sequence). The CDR3 is made up of 15 amino acids. Sequenced by immunoSEQ multiplex PCR; TCRdb stores in-frame clones only, minus some. The sample lists 300,000 or so clones, roughly 87% occurring once. The participants were between about 18 and 90 years old and came from about two dozen US areas. The TCR originated in a woman aged 25 to 39 who had recovered from COVID-19. This chain uses TRBV30 with TRBJ2-2; 8 bases fit TRBD1. What was sequenced was PBMCs or T cells enriched from blood (not recorded which). CDR3 sequence reads: CAWSGQGRVSGELFF. Written as DNA, the CDR3 is TGTGCCTGGAGTGGACAGGGGCGGGTGTCCGGGGAGCTGTTTTTT.